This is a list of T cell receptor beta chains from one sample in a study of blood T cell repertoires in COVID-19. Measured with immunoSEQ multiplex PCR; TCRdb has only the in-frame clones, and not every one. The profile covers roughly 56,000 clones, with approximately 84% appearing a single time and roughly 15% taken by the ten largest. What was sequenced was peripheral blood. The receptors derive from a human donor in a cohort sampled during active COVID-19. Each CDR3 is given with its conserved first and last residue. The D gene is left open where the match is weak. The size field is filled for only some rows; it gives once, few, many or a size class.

CATPRGGGTKKGQFF	TGTGCCACTCCTCGGGGGGGAGGGACGAAAAAGGGGCAGTTCTTC	TRBD2	NA	TRBJ2-1	TRBV27
CASSPTGTGGEQYF	TGTGCCAGCTCACCGACCGGGACAGGGGGCGAGCAGTACTTC	TRBD1	once	TRBJ2-7	TRBV18
CASSPTRDSNNEQFF	TGTGCCAGCAGCCCAACCCGGGACTCTAACAATGAGCAGTTCTTC	NA	NA	TRBJ2-1	TRBV7-2
CASSPPGTRAFF	TGTGCCAGCTCACCTCCCGGGACTCGGGCTTTCTTT	NA	NA	TRBJ1-1	TRBV18
CASSDSVHQPQHF	TGTGCCAGCAGTGACAGTGTTCATCAGCCCCAGCATTTT	NA	NA	TRBJ1-5	TRBV6-1
CASSLSRGQPVEIF	TGTGCCAGCAGTTTATCCAGGGGCCAGCCCGTCGAAATCTTC	NA	NA	TRBJ2-1	TRBV28
CASSLSLGTEIYGYTF	TGTGCCAGCAGTTTATCCTTGGGGACAGAGATCTATGGCTACACCTTC	TRBD1	NA	TRBJ1-2	TRBV27
CASSVGTSGRSYNEQFF	TGTGCCAGCAGCGTAGGGACTAGCGGGAGGTCCTACAATGAGCAGTTCTTC	TRBD2	once	TRBJ2-1	TRBV9
CASSLGAGYRGELFF	TGTGCCAGCAGCTTAGGGGCAGGGTACCGCGGGGAGCTGTTTTTT	NA	NA	TRBJ2-2	TRBV7-3
CASSSWQAYGYTF	TGTGCCAGCAGCTCGTGGCAGGCCTATGGCTACACCTTC	NA	NA	TRBJ1-2	TRBV11-3
CASASGAGGPGELFF	TGTGCCAGCGCTAGCGGGGCGGGGGGCCCCGGGGAGCTGTTTTTT	TRBD2	NA	TRBJ2-2	TRBV6-5
CASSPGSGGTYEQYF	TGTGCCAGCAGCCCCGGCTCCGGGGGAACCTACGAGCAGTACTTC	NA	NA	TRBJ2-7	TRBV6-5
CASRHLYNEQFF	TGTGCCAGCAGACACCTTTACAATGAGCAGTTCTTC	NA	NA	TRBJ2-1	TRBV28
CASRPTGKEDTQYF	TGTGCCTCTCGCCCTACGGGTAAGGAGGATACGCAGTATTTT	NA	NA	TRBJ2-3	TRBV15
CASSPGGGGRDTQYF	TGTGCCAGCAGCCCCGGAGGCGGCGGGAGGGATACGCAGTATTTT	TRBD2	NA	TRBJ2-3	TRBV5-4
CATRARWSSYNEQFF	TGTGCCACCAGAGCCCGGTGGAGCTCCTACAATGAGCAGTTCTTC	NA	once	TRBJ2-1	TRBV24-1
CASSKPPGYEQYF	TGTGCCAGCAGTAAACCGCCGGGCTACGAGCAGTACTTC	NA	NA	TRBJ2-7	TRBV27
CASSKERFHGKEYNEQFF	TGTGCCAGCAGCAAAGAGCGTTTTCACGGTAAGGAATACAATGAGCAGTTCTTC	NA	once	TRBJ2-1	TRBV21-1
CSVVAGWNTEAFF	TGCAGCGTTGTGGCAGGGTGGAACACTGAAGCTTTCTTT	NA	NA	TRBJ1-1	TRBV29-1
CASSLGQGTHEQYF	TGTGCCAGCAGTTTAGGCCAGGGAACCCACGAGCAGTACTTC	NA	NA	TRBJ2-7	TRBV27
CASSVGQLSNQPQHF	TGTGCCAGTAGTGTGGGACAGCTTAGCAATCAGCCCCAGCATTTT	TRBD1	NA	TRBJ1-5	TRBV19
CASSQGPWESQYF	TGTGCCAGCAGCCAAGGCCCCTGGGAGTCCCAGTACTTC	NA	NA	TRBJ2-5	TRBV14
CASSLSGTNTGELFF	TGCGCCAGCAGTCTTAGCGGAACGAACACCGGGGAGCTGTTTTTT	NA	NA	TRBJ2-2	TRBV10-2
CASSLAAGDGELFF	TGTGCCAGCAGCTTAGCTGCGGGGGACGGGGAGCTGTTTTTT	TRBD2	NA	TRBJ2-2	TRBV7-6
CASSPGQGLGETQYF	TGTGCCAGCAGCCCGGGACAGGGGCTGGGAGAGACCCAGTACTTC	TRBD1	NA	TRBJ2-5	TRBV5-4
CASSDRGPNTEAFF	TGCGCCAGCAGCGACAGGGGGCCCAACACTGAAGCTTTCTTT	TRBD1	NA	TRBJ1-1	TRBV5-1
CASSYRSGTYEQYF	TGTGCCAGCAGTTACCGGTCAGGGACCTACGAGCAGTACTTC	NA	NA	TRBJ2-7	TRBV6-2/TRBV6-3
CASSSRDSLGPQHF	TGTGCCAGCAGCAGCCGGGATTCCTTGGGGCCCCAGCATTTT	NA	NA	TRBJ1-5	TRBV7-9
CATSRVGRGRSGEQYF	TGTGCCACCAGCAGAGTGGGCAGGGGAAGATCGGGAGAGCAGTACTTC	NA	NA	TRBJ2-7	TRBV15
CASSPGLAGLSVGETQYF	TGTGCCAGCAGCCCCGGACTAGCGGGACTTTCGGTCGGGGAGACCCAGTACTTC	TRBD2	NA	TRBJ2-5	TRBV3-1/TRBV3-2
CASSSPGQVSTEAFF	TGTGCCAGCAGTTCTCCGGGACAGGTGTCCACTGAAGCTTTCTTT	TRBD1	NA	TRBJ1-1	TRBV6-5
CASSELQGAIDQPQHF	TGTGCCAGTAGTGAATTACAGGGGGCTATTGATCAGCCCCAGCATTTT	TRBD1	NA	TRBJ1-5	TRBV19
CASSLVAGRALNTEAFF	TGTGCCAGCAGCTTGGTAGCAGGCAGGGCGCTGAACACTGAAGCTTTCTTT	NA	NA	TRBJ1-1	TRBV5-6
CASSPGRGAGYTF	TGTGCCAGCAGCCCAGGGAGGGGCGCAGGCTACACCTTC	NA	NA	TRBJ1-2	TRBV7-9
CASSPGQGGSYGYTF	TGTGCCAGCAGTCCCGGTCAGGGGGGAAGCTATGGCTACACCTTC	TRBD1	NA	TRBJ1-2	TRBV28
CASSPPMPETDTQYF	TGCGCCAGCAGTCCCCCGATGCCCGAGACAGATACGCAGTATTTT	NA	NA	TRBJ2-3	TRBV23-1
CAWNRGMNQPQHF	TGTGCCTGGAACCGGGGAATGAATCAGCCCCAGCATTTT	NA	NA	TRBJ1-5	TRBV30
CASSSGQGARNQPQHF	TGTGCCAGCAGTTCGGGACAGGGGGCACGAAATCAGCCCCAGCATTTT	TRBD1	NA	TRBJ1-5	TRBV6-2/TRBV6-3
CASSKARSGRVIYNSPLHF	TGTGCCAGCAGCAAAGCCCGCTCTGGCAGGGTGATTTATAATTCACCCCTCCACTTT	NA	NA	TRBJ1-6	TRBV21-1
CAWSRQGYGYTF	TGTGCCTGGAGTCGACAGGGGTATGGCTACACCTTC	TRBD1	once	TRBJ1-2	TRBV30
CASSSQRTGKNTGELFF	TGCGCCAGCAGCTCGCAGCGGACAGGGAAGAACACCGGGGAGCTGTTTTTT	TRBD1	once	TRBJ2-2	TRBV5-1